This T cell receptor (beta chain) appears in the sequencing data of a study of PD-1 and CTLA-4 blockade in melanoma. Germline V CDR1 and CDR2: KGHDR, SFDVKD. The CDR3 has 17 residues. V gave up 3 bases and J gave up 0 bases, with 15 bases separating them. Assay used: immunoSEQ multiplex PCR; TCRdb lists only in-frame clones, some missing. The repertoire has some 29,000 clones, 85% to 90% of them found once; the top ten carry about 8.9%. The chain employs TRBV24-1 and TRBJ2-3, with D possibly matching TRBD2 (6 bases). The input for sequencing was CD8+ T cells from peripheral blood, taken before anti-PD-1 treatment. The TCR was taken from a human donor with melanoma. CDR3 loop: CATSDPESGPSTDTQYF. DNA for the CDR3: TGTGCCACCAGTGATCCGGAAAGCGGGCCGAGCACAGATACGCAGTATTTT.